This entry lists 23 T cell receptor beta chains sequenced from one sample in a study of control samples from healthy donors and cancer patients. Sequencing was performed with immunoSEQ multiplex PCR; in TCRdb, only in-frame clones are kept and a portion is missing. The repertoire holds about 140,000 clones, 91% seen once, with approximately 7.2% in the top ten. The specimen was blood. Receptors originate from a young man in good health.

The rearrangement uses TRBV5-8 and TRBJ2-1, with D perhaps matching TRBD1 (6 bases). Trimming removed 4 bases from V and 4 bases from J, with 15 bases in between. Germline V gene data show CDR1 as SGHTS and CDR2 as YDEGEE. The CDR3 consists of 15 residues. The CDR3 sequence: CASSLGTSTYNEQFF. CDR3 DNA sequence: TGTGCCAGCAGCCTAGGGACATCTACATACAATGAGCAGTTCTTC.

The chain uses TRBV6-1 and TRBJ1-4; unclear D gene. The CDR3 contains 15 residues. Germline assignment: CDR1 MNHNS and CDR2 SASEGT. Trimming pared 2 bases from V and 5 bases from J, leaving 12 bases between. CDR3 loop: CASSENTGENEKLFF. CDR3 sequence (DNA): TGTGCCAGCAGTGAAAACACGGGCGAGAATGAAAAACTGTTTTTT.

The chain couples TRBV4-3 to TRBJ2-7; D unresolved. CDR1 and CDR2 from the germline V gene are LGHNA and YSLEER. The CDR3 spans 15 residues. Trimming left V 0 bases short and J 0 bases short, with 9 bases between. The CDR3 reads CASSQDHTVSYEQYF. The CDR3 DNA sequence: TGCGCCAGCAGCCAAGATCACACAGTCTCCTACGAGCAGTACTTC.

CDR3 bases: TGTGCCAGCAGTGAAAGGTGGGGTAGGGAGACCCAGTACTTC. Encoded protein: CASSERWGRETQYF. V is TRBV2 and J is TRBJ2-5; no firm D call. The CDR3 is 14 amino acids. The germline V gene has CDR1 SNHLY and CDR2 FYNNEI. The V gene lost 2 bases and the J gene lost 5 bases, with 12 bases spanning the gap.

This chain connects TRBV5-4 to TRBJ2-7; D possibly corresponds to TRBD1 (6 bases). This CDR3 contains 12 residues. The V gene's germline CDR1 is SGHNT and CDR2 YYREEE (reference sequence). The V end lost 2 bases, the J end lost 6 bases, and 9 bases lay between the germline ends. The CDR3 DNA follows: TGTGCCAGCAGCTTCACAGGGATCGAGCAGTACTTC. Translated: CASSFTGIEQYF.

V and J are TRBV7-2 and TRBJ1-6; TRBD1 is a possible D gene (5 bases). Deletions cut 4 bases from V and 7 bases from J, with 14 bases between. This CDR3 spans 15 amino acids. The germline gives CDR1 SGHTA, CDR2 FQGNSA. CDR3 amino acids: CASSSGTVQNSPLHF. The CDR3 DNA reads TGTGCCAGCAGCTCCGGGACGGTACAAAATTCACCCCTCCACTTT.

The count of this clone is one. J is TRBJ2-1 and V is TRBV19; D ambiguous. The V end lost 5 bases, the J end lost 4 bases, and 9 bases lay between the germline ends. CDR1 LNHDA and CDR2 SQIVND come from the germline V gene (reference sequence). The CDR3 contains 13 residues. The CDR3 protein is CASSAPPYNEQFF. The CDR3 DNA reads TGTGCCAGTAGTGCTCCTCCTTACAATGAGCAGTTCTTC.

The chain couples TRBV5-1 to TRBJ2-3; TRBD2 matches 9 bases. V lost 5 bases to trimming and J lost 4 bases; unmatched junction nucleotides: 11. The CDR3 consists of 16 residues. Germline loops: CDR1 SGHRS, CDR2 YFSETQ. Here the CDR3 reads CASSSLAGAQADTQYF. Here the CDR3 DNA reads TGCGCCAGCAGTTCCTTAGCGGGGGCCCAGGCAGATACGCAGTATTTT.

V usage is TRBV10-3 and J usage is TRBJ2-5, with 8 bases aligning to TRBD2. The trim removed 10 bases at V and 1 base at J, leaving 8 bases unmatched. There are 14 residues in the CDR3. CDR1 and CDR2 (germline): ENHRY, SYGVKD. This CDR3 is CATQTGGTQETQYF. The CDR3 nucleotides are TGTGCCACCCAAACGGGGGGGACCCAAGAGACCCAGTACTTC.

The gene calls are TRBV5-1 and TRBJ2-7; 8 bases agree with TRBD2. The CDR3 is 19 amino acids. V lost 0 bases and J lost 7; bases outside the gene matches: 21. Germline V gene sequence: CDR1 SGHRS, CDR2 YFSETQ. The CDR3 DNA is TGCGCCAGCAGCTTGGTCGGGGGGGGATCATCAACCCCAACTCGGGAGCAGTACTTC. Protein: CASSLVGGGSSTPTREQYF. Supplemented by reference TRBV5-1 and TRBJ2-7, the full variable domain reads KAGVTQTPRYLIKTRGQQVTLSCSPISGHRSVSWYQQTPGQGLQFLFEYFSETQRNKGNFPGRFSGRQFSNSRSEMNVSTLELGDSALYLCASSLVGGGSSTPTREQYFGPGTRLTVT.

The J gene is TRBJ2-1, the V gene TRBV4-1, with 11 bases fitting TRBD2. Unmatched junction bases numbered 0, after V lost 1 base and J lost 4 bases. Germline CDR1 is MGHRA and CDR2 is YSYEKL. This CDR3 comprises 15 residues. DNA for the CDR3: TGCGCCAGCAGCCAAGGGACTAGCGGGTACAATGAGCAGTTCTTC. The encoded protein is CASSQGTSGYNEQFF.

The chain combines TRBV13 with TRBJ1-2; D unclear. Germline CDR1 PRHDT, CDR2 FYEKMQ (reference sequence). V lost 1 base and J 8 bases, leaving 8 bases between the germline ends. The CDR3 is 12 amino acids. The CDR3 DNA reads TGTGCCAGCAGCTTAGAAAGAAACGGCTACACCTTC. As protein: CASSLERNGYTF.

V is TRBV19 and J is TRBJ1-1, with D maybe TRBD1 (5 bases). CDR1 and CDR2 (germline): LNHDA, SQIVND (reference sequence). The CDR3 sequence is 15 residues long. The V end lost 3 bases, the J end lost 7 bases, and 18 bases lay between the germline ends. The CDR3 region is CASSMGPPWTHEAFF. The DNA of the CDR3 is TGTGCCAGTAGTATGGGGCCGCCTTGGACCCATGAAGCTTTCTTT.

V and J are TRBV7-2 and TRBJ1-1, with D tentatively TRBD1 (5 bases). Per germline, CDR1 SGHTA and CDR2 FQGNSA. The CDR3 spans 15 residues. V lost 6 bases and J lost 1, with 15 bases in between. CDR3 sequence reads: CASRGSSGPNTEAFF. The CDR3 DNA sequence: TGTGCCAGCAGGGGCTCGTCGGGACCGAACACTGAAGCTTTCTTT.

This clone showed up just once. V is TRBV14 and J is TRBJ1-2, with TRBD1 identical over 8 bases. CDR1 is SGHDN and CDR2 is FVKESK in the germline V gene. The CDR3 consists of 15 residues. With 3 bases clipped from V and 8 bases from J, the junction kept 11 bases outside the gene matches. In DNA form, the CDR3 reads TGTGCCAGCAGCCAGCCGGGACAGGACCCTTGGGGCTACACCTTC. It is translated as CASSQPGQDPWGYTF. Full variable domain (remainder filled in from reference TRBV14 and TRBJ1-2): EAGVTQFPSHSVIEKGQTVTLRCDPISGHDNLYWYRRVMGKEIKFLLHFVKESKQDESGMPNNRFLAERTGGTYSTLKVQPAELEDSGVYFCASSQPGQDPWGYTFGSGTRLTVV.

This chain uses TRBV5-1 with TRBJ1-1; TRBD1 aligns across 7 bases. The CDR3 contains 15 residues. CDR1 and CDR2 (germline): SGHRS, YFSETQ. With 2 bases clipped from V and 0 bases from J, the junction kept 4 bases outside the gene matches. The CDR3 here is CASSFLQGMNTEAFF. CDR3 in DNA: TGCGCCAGCAGCTTCCTACAGGGGATGAACACTGAAGCTTTCTTT.

This chain connects TRBV3-1 (or the pseudogene TRBV3-2) to TRBJ2-7; 7 nucleotides align to TRBD1. Germline V gives CDR1 LGHDT, CDR2 YNNKEL (reference sequence). There are 13 residues in the CDR3. J was trimmed by 2 bases and V by 4 bases; bases with no gene match: 2. The CDR3: CASSLDRAYEQYF. In DNA form, the CDR3 reads TGTGCCAGCAGCCTCGACAGGGCCTACGAGCAGTACTTC.

The CDR3 DNA is TGTGCCAGCAGTTTACTACCGCCAGACAGGACAAAGGAAGCTTTCTTT. This sequence encodes CASSLLPPDRTKEAFF. The chain has TRBV6-5 and TRBJ1-1, with D possibly being TRBD1 (6 bases). Germline loops: CDR1 MNHEY, CDR2 SVGAGI. V lost 4 bases, J lost 8 bases, and 23 bases lay in between. The CDR3 sequence is 16 residues long.

J is TRBJ2-1 and V is TRBV9; 9 bases are a match to TRBD1. Germline loops: CDR1 SGDLS, CDR2 YYNGEE. CDR3 length: 14 residues. V trimming: 2 bases; J trimming: 8 bases; junction bases outside the gene matches: 5. As DNA, the CDR3 is TGTGCCAGCAGCGTGGGGACAGGGAGGGATGAGCAGTTCTTC. Protein product: CASSVGTGRDEQFF.

The CDR3 sequence is CASSLATSRDEQFF. The CDR3, as DNA: TGTGCCAGCAGCTTAGCCACGAGCCGGGATGAGCAGTTCTTC. This rearrangement joins TRBV7-9 to TRBJ2-1; D is undetermined. CDR3 size: 14 residues. Trimming removed 0 bases at V and 8 bases at J, with 11 bases between. Germline CDR1 and CDR2: SEHNR and FQNEAQ (reference sequence).

The chain couples TRBV28 to TRBJ1-2; D is unclear. This CDR3 spans 15 amino acids. Trimming took off 3 bases at V and 4 bases at J, with 15 bases between the two ends. CDR1 is MDHEN and CDR2 is SYDVKM in the germline V gene. CDR3 region: CASSFPPGGFYGYTF. Written as DNA, the CDR3 is TGTGCCAGCAGTTTCCCCCCGGGCGGGTTCTATGGCTACACCTTC.

V gene TRBV10-3 combines with J gene TRBJ2-1, with 9 bases that match TRBD2. Germline CDR1 is ENHRY and CDR2 is SYGVKD. The CDR3 sequence is 15 residues long. The V and J ends lost 2 bases and 4 bases, in that order; junction bases with no gene match: 3. The CDR3 spells CAISEAGGLYNEQFF. Written as DNA, the CDR3 is TGTGCCATCAGTGAGGCGGGGGGGCTTTACAATGAGCAGTTCTTC.

The gene calls are TRBV6-1 and TRBJ1-3; 7 nucleotides align to TRBD1. The CDR3 sequence is 14 residues long. Germline values: CDR1 MNHNS, CDR2 SASEGT. Germline trimming cut 3 bases from V and 2 bases from J; bases unmatched to any gene: 1. The CDR3 spells CASSETGPGNTIYF. As DNA, the CDR3 is TGTGCCAGCAGTGAGACAGGGCCTGGAAACACCATATATTTT.